Below are 20 T cell receptor beta chains sequenced from a single sample in a study of CD8+ T cells in alopecia areata. Sequencing used cDNA as its template, made by extracting RNA and reverse transcribing it. Data came from immunoSEQ multiplex PCR; TCRdb stores just in-frame clones and leaves some out. The data show roughly 180,000 clones, with 45% to 65% seen just once and less than 4% held by the top ten. Stated treatment: oral pan-JAK inhibitor, 5-10 mg twice daily. The sequenced sample was CD4+ T cells sorted from blood, obtained at week 4, from a patient treated with tofacitinib. The receptor set was obtained from a human donor with alopecia areata.

The chain combines TRBV30 with TRBJ1-2, with a possible D match to TRBD1 (6 bases). The CDR3 contains 16 residues. Germline values: CDR1 GTSNPN, CDR2 SVGIG (reference sequence). Between the trimmed V and J ends, which lost 3 bases and 4 bases, there was a span of 21 bases. CDR3 sequence reads: CAWSDTSGGQSYGYTF. CDR3 nucleotide sequence: TGTGCCTGGAGCGATACTTCGGGGGGGCAGTCCTATGGCTACACCTTC.

A word on this clone: Other DNA sequences in the same sample also yield this CDR3. This chain uses TRBV30 with TRBJ1-5; D ambiguous. V shed 5 bases and J shed 2 bases, with 10 bases lying between them. CDR3 length: 13 residues. CDR1 GTSNPN and CDR2 SVGIG come from the germline V gene (reference sequence). DNA of the CDR3: TGTGCCTGGTCACTTGGGGGCAATCAGCCCCAGCATTTT. It translates to CAWSLGGNQPQHF.

The chain links TRBV30 to TRBJ1-1; tentatively, D is TRBD1 (5 bases). The V end was cut by 0 bases, the J end by 4 bases, with 9 bases between. This CDR3 comprises 13 residues. Germline V gives CDR1 GTSNPN, CDR2 SVGIG (reference sequence). Written as DNA, the CDR3 is TGTGCCTGGAGTGTAGGGGACGGCACTGAAGCTTTCTTT. It yields the protein CAWSVGDGTEAFF. The complete variable domain, with remaining parts taken from reference TRBV30 and TRBJ1-1, reads SQTIHQWPATLVQPVGSPLSLECTVEGTSNPNLYWYRQAAGRGLQLLFYSVGIGQISSEVPQNLSASRPQDRQFILSSKKLLLSDSGFYLCAWSVGDGTEAFFGQGTRLTVV.

The chain recombines TRBV29-1 with TRBJ1-1, with D possibly TRBD1 on 6 matching bases. V lost 6 bases and J lost 3, with 14 bases in between. The CDR3 is 13 amino acids. Germline V gene data show CDR1 as SQVTM and CDR2 as ANQGSEA. CDR3 nucleotides: TGCAGCGTCGGGAGGACAGCGGACACTGAAGCTTTCTTT. Its protein is CSVGRTADTEAFF.

As regards this clone: At the DNA level, this CDR3 is encoded by other sequences in the same sample as well. V and J are TRBV29-1 and TRBJ1-2; D gene unclear. The CDR3 is 12 residues long. Trimming cost V 4 bases and J 1 base, with 7 bases left between them. Germline V gives CDR1 SQVTM, CDR2 ANQGSEA. The CDR3 bases are TGCAGCGTTGGTACGGGTAACTATGGCTACACCTTC. Protein: CSVGTGNYGYTF.

The chain uses TRBV30 and TRBJ2-7; 9 nucleotides align to TRBD1. The ends lost 5 bases at V and 6 bases at J; junction bases unmatched: 8. Germline-derived CDR1 and CDR2 are GTSNPN and SVGIG (reference sequence). The CDR3 spans 13 residues. CDR3 in DNA: TGTGCCTGGGCCGGGACAGGGAGGTCCGAGCAGTACTTC. Protein product: CAWAGTGRSEQYF.

The rearrangement joins TRBV5-4 to TRBJ2-7; D might be TRBD1 (6 bases). This CDR3 spans 15 amino acids. From germline, CDR1 is SGHNT and CDR2 YYREEE (reference sequence). Trimming removed 1 base at V and 4 bases at J, with 15 bases between. The CDR3 coding sequence is TGTGCCAGCAGCTTGAGAGGGGGAATTCTATACGAGCAGTACTTC. Its translation is CASSLRGGILYEQYF. The full variable domain, rest sourced from reference TRBV5-4 and TRBJ2-7, is ETGVTQSPTHLIKTRGQQVTLRCSSQSGHNTVSWYQQALGQGPQFIFQYYREEENGRGNFPPRFSGLQFPNYSSELNVNALELDDSALYLCASSLRGGILYEQYFGPGTRLTVT.

This sequence joins TRBV7-9 and TRBJ2-1; D call uncertain. The CDR3 has 13 residues. V was clipped by 5 bases and J by 6 bases, with 11 bases between them. The germline CDR1 and CDR2 sequences are SEHNR and FQNEAQ (reference sequence). This CDR3 reads CASSLPGFNEQFF. In DNA form, the CDR3 reads TGTGCCAGCAGCCTCCCTGGCTTCAATGAGCAGTTCTTC.

This clone was observed a few times. The chain uses TRBV7-9 and TRBJ2-1, with D perhaps matching TRBD2 (7 bases). The germline gives CDR1 SEHNR, CDR2 FQNEAQ (reference sequence). The V end was cut by 0 bases, the J end by 12 bases, with 12 bases between. The CDR3 runs to 13 residues. The CDR3 DNA is TGTGCCAGCAGCTTAGCGGGGGGGCCCCGGCAGTTCTTC. This sequence encodes CASSLAGGPRQFF.

This clone was observed a few times. The rearrangement uses TRBV7-2 and TRBJ2-3, with D maybe TRBD1 (6 bases). The V and J ends lost 2 bases and 2 bases respectively, with 11 bases between them. This CDR3 is 15 amino acids long. Per germline, CDR1 SGHTA and CDR2 FQGNSA. Here the CDR3 reads CASSLTGPPTDTQYF. CDR3 sequence (DNA): TGTGCCAGCAGCTTAACAGGGCCCCCCACAGATACGCAGTATTTT. The whole variable domain, filled in from reference TRBV7-2 and TRBJ2-3, reads GAGVSQSPSNKVTEKGKDVELRCDPISGHTALYWYRQSLGQGLEFLIYFQGNSAPDKSGLPSDRFSAERTGGSVSTLTIQRTQQEDSAVYLCASSLTGPPTDTQYFGPGTRLTVL.

The V call is TRBV30, the J call TRBJ2-2, with 8 bases matching TRBD2. The CDR3 is 17 amino acids. Germline loops: CDR1 GTSNPN, CDR2 SVGIG (reference sequence). Trimming cost V 1 base and J 4 bases; bases outside gene matches: 11. The CDR3 coding sequence is TGTGCCTGGAGTGCGAGAAGGAGCGGGGGCCCCACCGGGGAGCTGTTTTTT. It yields the protein CAWSARRSGGPTGELFF.

The chain links TRBV4-1 to TRBJ1-2; no reliable D call. CDR3 length: 11 amino acids. Per germline, CDR1 MGHRA and CDR2 YSYEKL. The V gene lost 0 bases and the J gene lost 4 bases, with 0 bases spanning the gap. The CDR3 sequence: CASSQDYGYTF. CDR3 DNA sequence: TGCGCCAGCAGCCAAGACTATGGCTACACCTTC.

The chain employs TRBV11-2 and TRBJ2-1, with 9 bases that match TRBD2. This CDR3 is 16 amino acids long. Trimming at V came to 5 bases and at J to 6 bases, leaving 11 bases not matched to a gene. The germline gives CDR1 SGHAT, CDR2 FQNNGV. In nucleotides, the CDR3 is TGTGCCAGCAGCCCGACGACTAGCGGCGCTGCCAATGAGCAGTTCTTC. Translated, it gives CASSPTTSGAANEQFF.

V usage is TRBV25-1 and J usage is TRBJ1-2, with D uncertain. V lost 3 bases to trimming and J lost 3 bases, with 11 bases between them. This CDR3 comprises 14 residues. Germline lookup yields CDR1 MGHDK and CDR2 SYGVNS. Here the CDR3 reads CASSEADQDYGYTF. The DNA for the CDR3 is TGTGCCAGCAGTGAGGCTGATCAGGACTATGGCTACACCTTC.

This clone appeared a single time. This specimen includes other DNA sequences encoding the same CDR3. This CDR3 reads CAWSVRQGDQPQHF. CDR3 coding DNA: TGTGCCTGGAGTGTACGACAGGGTGACCAGCCCCAGCATTTT. The V and J genes are TRBV30 and TRBJ1-5; 7 nucleotides line up with TRBD1. Trimming at V came to 0 bases and at J to 7 bases, leaving 6 bases not matched to a gene. Germline lookup yields CDR1 GTSNPN and CDR2 SVGIG (reference sequence). This CDR3 spans 14 amino acids. The whole variable domain, remainder taken from reference TRBV30 and TRBJ1-5, is SQTIHQWPATLVQPVGSPLSLECTVEGTSNPNLYWYRQAAGRGLQLLFYSVGIGQISSEVPQNLSASRPQDRQFILSSKKLLLSDSGFYLCAWSVRQGDQPQHFGDGTRLSIL.

The chain employs TRBV5-1 and TRBJ2-6; perhaps TRBD2 as D (6 bases). CDR1 SGHRS and CDR2 YFSETQ come from the germline V gene. The CDR3 extends over 17 amino acids. The V gene lost 2 bases and the J gene lost 1 base, with 13 bases spanning the gap. Here the CDR3 reads CASSFGGTSSGANVLTF. The CDR3 coding sequence is TGCGCCAGCAGCTTCGGGGGAACTTCGTCTGGGGCCAACGTCCTGACTTTC.

This clone was found once. The chain carries TRBV30 and TRBJ2-4; 7 bases are shared with TRBD1. Per the germline V gene, CDR1 is GTSNPN and CDR2 is SVGIG (reference sequence). With V trimmed by 2 bases and J by 1 base, 8 bases remained unmatched. The CDR3 runs to 16 residues. The CDR3 protein is CAWSTTGTLAKNIQYF. CDR3 nucleotide sequence: TGTGCCTGGAGTACGACAGGGACGTTGGCCAAAAACATTCAGTACTTC.

The chain is built from TRBV30 and TRBJ1-2; D is possibly TRBD1 (6 bases). This CDR3 region has 11 residues. From germline, CDR1 is GTSNPN and CDR2 SVGIG (reference sequence). The CDR3 loop reads CATRGARGYTF. In DNA form, the CDR3 reads TGTGCAACGAGGGGGGCGCGCGGCTACACCTTC.

This rearrangement joins TRBV6-5 to TRBJ1-5; D is unresolved. CDR3 length: 13 amino acids. Germline V gives CDR1 MNHEY, CDR2 SVGAGI. Trimming took off 5 bases at V and 7 bases at J, with 12 bases between the two ends. DNA for the CDR3: TGTGCCAGCAGTCCAAACTTAAGGCAGCCCCAGCATTTT. Translating it yields CASSPNLRQPQHF.

This chain uses TRBV4-1 with TRBJ2-7; tentatively, D is TRBD1 (6 bases). The V gene's germline CDR1 is MGHRA and CDR2 YSYEKL. V was pared by 0 bases and J by 3 bases, with 15 bases between. The length of the CDR3 is 16 residues. This CDR3 is CASSQETRQARYEQYF. The CDR3 coding sequence is TGCGCCAGCAGCCAAGAAACCCGACAGGCGCGCTACGAGCAGTACTTC.